These 18 T cell receptor beta chains originate from one sample sequenced in a study of healthy donors' naive CD4 and CD8 T cells. Each TCR library used 500 ng of total RNA and a linear amplification protocol. TCRdb re-called the reads through MiXCR, storing one row per CDR3 protein. The data show about 180,000 distinct CDR3 sequences, with 65% to 75% seen just once and 2% to 2.5% held by the top ten. What was sequenced was naive CD4+ and CD8+ T cells sorted from blood, pooled from several donors. These receptors came from a pool of human donors in good health; the sample pools cells from several healthy donors.

This chain uses TRBV6-2 or TRBV6-3 with TRBJ1-2; maybe TRBD1 (5 bases). V dropped 4 bases and J dropped 12 bases, with 18 bases sitting between them. The CDR3 runs to 13 residues. From germline, CDR1 is MNHEY and CDR2 SVGEGT. The CDR3 DNA reads TGTGCCAGCAGTTGGCAGTCGGGGCGGCATAACACCTTC. Encoded protein: CASSWQSGRHNTF.

DNA of the CDR3: TGTGCCAGTAGCCGAAGGACCGGCATCTATGGCTACACCTTC. Amino acid sequence: CASSRRTGIYGYTF. The genes are TRBV19 and TRBJ1-2; D ambiguous. The CDR3 is 14 amino acids. V was clipped by 6 bases and J by 4 bases, with 15 bases between them. The germline CDR1 and CDR2 sequences are LNHDA and SQIVND (reference sequence).

This clonotype was observed a few times. The J gene is TRBJ1-2, the V gene TRBV6-5, with TRBD1 matching 12 bases. The CDR3 extends over 13 amino acids. The junction had 4 bases not matched to a gene; V was cut back by 7 bases and J by 7 bases. Germline CDR1 is MNHEY and CDR2 is SVGAGI. The CDR3 sequence is CASNRDRGPGYTF. The CDR3 DNA follows: TGTGCCAGCAACAGGGACAGGGGGCCTGGCTACACCTTC.

This clonotype was found a few times. The V gene is TRBV29-1, the J gene TRBJ1-1, with TRBD1 as a possible D gene (5 bases). The CDR3 sequence is 13 residues long. Trimming stripped 2 bases from V and 1 base from J, with 8 bases between. The V gene's germline CDR1 is SQVTM and CDR2 ANQGSEA. For the CDR3, the DNA is TGCAGCGTTGAACGAGGGGCGAACACTGAAGCTTTCTTT. Protein: CSVERGANTEAFF.

This clonotype has just a few counts. The V call is TRBV29-1, the J call TRBJ2-1; D unresolved. Germline CDR1 and CDR2: SQVTM and ANQGSEA. The CDR3 length is 13 residues. The CDR3 sequence is CSGGRLTDNEQFF. In nucleotides, the CDR3 is TGCAGTGGTGGCAGATTGACGGACAATGAGCAGTTCTTC.

J is TRBJ1-2 and V is TRBV2, with D unresolved. The germline CDR1 and CDR2 sequences are SNHLY and FYNNEI. The CDR3 loop spans 14 amino acids. Trimming cost V 6 bases and J 0 bases, with 11 bases left between them. Here the CDR3 reads CASSSPGANYGYTF. The CDR3 region has the DNA TGTGCCAGCAGCTCCCCCGGGGCTAACTATGGCTACACCTTC.

This chain links TRBV29-1 with TRBJ2-5; D is unresolved. V was pared by 0 bases and J by 5 bases, with 10 bases between. The CDR3 length is 13 residues. CDR1 is SQVTM, CDR2 ANQGSEA, per germline. The CDR3 DNA is TGCAGCGTTGAAGACCGAATAATGGAGACCCAGTACTTC. This translates into CSVEDRIMETQYF.

This clonotype has more than one count but fewer than ten. The rearrangement joins TRBV5-4 to TRBJ2-5; D not certain. Germline values: CDR1 SGHNT, CDR2 YYREEE (reference sequence). The CDR3 has 14 residues. The V end lost 0 bases, the J end lost 2 bases, and 8 bases lay between the germline ends. The CDR3 region has the DNA TGTGCCAGCAGCTTGGTGTATGGGCAAGAGACCCAGTACTTC. Translating gives CASSLVYGQETQYF.

The genes are TRBV6-6 and TRBJ1-2, with D perhaps matching TRBD1 (6 bases). Trimming left V 7 bases short and J 8 bases short, with 20 bases between. Germline lookup yields CDR1 MNHNY and CDR2 SVGAGI (reference sequence). This CDR3 has 14 residues. CDR3 coding DNA: TGTGCCAGCAAGGCGGACAGCCTCCTCCGGGGCTACACCTTC. Amino acid sequence: CASKADSLLRGYTF.

In its sample, this clonotype was seen a few times. V is TRBV30 and J is TRBJ1-1, with D tentatively TRBD1 (5 bases). The V gene lost 7 bases and the J gene lost 0 bases, with 9 bases spanning the gap. CDR3 size: 12 residues. Germline V CDR1 and CDR2: GTSNPN, SVGIG (reference sequence). The CDR3 coding sequence is TGTGCCTATGGGACGGTGAACACTGAAGCTTTCTTT. This codes for CAYGTVNTEAFF.

Here the CDR3 reads CASSGTGDSPLHF. The CDR3 nucleotides read TGTGCCAGCAGCGGGACAGGGGATTCACCCCTCCACTTT. V gene TRBV5-5 combines with J gene TRBJ1-6, with TRBD1 matching over 10 bases. Trimming at V came to 4 bases and at J to 8 bases, leaving 0 bases not matched to a gene. Germline V lookup: CDR1 SGHKS, CDR2 YYEKEE (reference sequence). The CDR3 totals 13 residues.

The chain employs TRBV10-3 and TRBJ1-5, with D perhaps matching TRBD1 (6 bases). The CDR3 extends over 14 amino acids. The germline gives CDR1 ENHRY, CDR2 SYGVKD. V was shortened by 6 bases and J by 5 bases, with 14 bases between the two germline ends. Here the CDR3 reads CAISGQRGDQPQHF. CDR3 in DNA: TGTGCCATCAGCGGCCAAAGGGGGGATCAGCCCCAGCATTTT.

The V and J genes are TRBV29-1 and TRBJ2-1, with a possible D match to TRBD1 (6 bases). This CDR3 has 12 residues. Trimming cost V 8 bases and J 5 bases, with 13 bases left between them. Germline CDR1 reads SQVTM; CDR2 reads ANQGSEA. CDR3 DNA: TGCAGCATTCAGACAGGCAACAATGAGCAGTTCTTC. Translation gives CSIQTGNNEQFF.

V usage is TRBV29-1 and J usage is TRBJ1-2; TRBD1 might be the D (5 bases). The CDR3 extends over 16 amino acids. V was trimmed by 5 bases and J by 1 base, leaving 20 bases between them. CDR1 and CDR2 from the germline V gene are SQVTM and ANQGSEA. The DNA for the CDR3 is TGCAGCGTTTCGGGCCCAGCCGGGGGTGATAACTATGGCTACACCTTC. This translates into CSVSGPAGGDNYGYTF. Looking up the rest from reference TRBV29-1 and TRBJ1-2 gives the full variable domain: SAVISQKPSRDICQRGTSLTIQCQVDSQVTMMFWYRQQPGQSLTLIATANQGSEATYESGFVIDKFPISRPNLTFSTLTVSNMSPEDSSIYLCSVSGPAGGDNYGYTFGSGTRLTVV.

This clonotype came up a few times. This chain connects TRBV29-1 to TRBJ2-1; unclear D gene. Per the germline V gene, CDR1 is SQVTM and CDR2 is ANQGSEA. V was clipped by 4 bases and J by 6 bases, with 4 bases between them. This CDR3 is built from 10 residues. CDR3 amino acids: CSVGVNEQFF. DNA of the CDR3: TGCAGCGTTGGAGTCAATGAGCAGTTCTTC.

This clonotype was detected once. The chain links TRBV15 to TRBJ1-2; D is unclear. The V gene's germline CDR1 is LNHNV and CDR2 YYDKDF (reference sequence). Trimming took 2 bases from V and 4 from J, leaving 11 bases between them. This CDR3 region has 14 residues. The CDR3 reads CATSRRDWGYGYTF. CDR3 bases: TGTGCCACCAGCAGACGAGACTGGGGCTATGGCTACACCTTC. Full variable domain (remainder filled in from reference TRBV15 and TRBJ1-2): DAMVIQNPRYQVTQFGKPVTLSCSQTLNHNVMYWYQQKSSQAPKLLFHYYDKDFNNEADTPDNFQSRRPNTSFCFLDIRSPGLGDTAMYLCATSRRDWGYGYTFGSGTRLTVV.

The CDR3 DNA reads as TGTGCCAGCAGTTACTCGACGGTTTGGGACATACGAAAAGTATACAATGAGCAGTTCTTC. Translating it yields CASSYSTVWDIRKVYNEQFF. V and J are TRBV6-5 and TRBJ2-1; possibly TRBD1 for D (6 bases). Deletions cut 0 bases from V and 4 bases from J, with 25 bases between. CDR3 length equals 20 residues. The germline CDR1 and CDR2 sequences are MNHEY and SVGAGI.

The chain carries TRBV11-1 and TRBJ2-7; no clear D gene. V lost 2 bases to trimming and J lost 4 bases, with 9 bases between them. CDR1 and CDR2 (germline): SGHAT, FQDESV (reference sequence). The CDR3 contains 13 residues. The CDR3 reads CASSLYPRYEQYF. Written as DNA, the CDR3 is TGTGCCAGCAGCTTATACCCTCGTTACGAGCAGTACTTC.